This T cell receptor beta chain was profiled in a study of OX40 agonist ivuxolimab in advanced cancers. Study-level background: Hepatocellular carcinoma, melanoma, renal cell or head and neck cancer was diagnosed in the dose-escalation patients. Among those enrolled, mean age was about 63 years (range about 23 to 85) and about 79% were male.

Per germline, CDR1 LNHNV and CDR2 YYDKDF (reference sequence). This CDR3 comprises 15 residues. The V and J ends lost 0 bases and 0 bases respectively, with 8 bases between them. Libraries were prepared by immunoSEQ multiplex PCR; TCRdb keeps only in-frame clonotypes and omits some of them. The sample yields about 33,000 clones, around 85% seen once. Specimen: CD4+ or CD8+ T cells sorted from blood, collected in a trial of the OX40 agonist ivuxolimab. This sequence originates from an adult with an advanced solid tumor such as melanoma, head and neck, liver or kidney cancer. The chain employs TRBV15 and TRBJ1-1; D unclear. CDR3 amino acids: CATSRDERMNTEAFF. The CDR3 DNA sequence: TGTGCCACCAGCAGAGATGAGAGGATGAACACTGAAGCTTTCTTT.